This T cell receptor beta chain was captured in a study of tumor-infiltrating lymphocytes in primary liver carcinoma. Study background: Maximum tumor diameters ranged from roughly 4.2 to 10 cm, stage T1-T3 N0M0.

They got blood RNA out of unsorted whole blood and also pulled out germline DNA. In its sample, this clonotype was seen once. Its antigen is still unknown. A junction boundary mismatches the germline segment, possibly from a read error. Total RNA amounting to 500 ng was the source from which TCR beta cDNA was made with a constant-region primer. Libraries covering TCR beta were generated through three nested multiplex PCR rounds (using a slightly modified ARM-PCR). TRBV1-TRBV30 forward and Cbeta reverse primers drove the first two roughly 10-cycle rounds. MiXCR was run by TCRdb on the multiplex PCR reads, yielding one entry per CDR3 protein. This table holds about 310,000 distinct CDR3 sequences, 65% found once. Germline V gene sequence: CDR1 ENHRY, CDR2 SYGVKD. The CDR3 contains 14 residues. Study results and limitations: Bulk unsorted sampling precluded comparing CD4+ and CD8+ repertoires.

The receptor's source is a man in his forties with primary liver carcinoma and hepatitis B virus infection. This chain joins TRBV10-3 and TRBJ1-1; the match to TRBD1 covers 8 bases. Sequencing was done on a sample of peripheral blood. The CDR3 DNA reads TGTACCATCAGTGATTGGGCAGGGGGCGCGTGGGCTTTCTTT. This gives the protein CTISDWAGGAWAFF.